This TCR beta chain is drawn from a study of beta chain features in type 1 diabetes. Overall study findings and caveats: Insertions were fewer and deletions more numerous at VDJ junctions in type 1 diabetes patients. Shortening that was moderate but significant affected the TCRB CDR3s of Type 1 diabetes patients in all four CD4+ subsets.

Every bit of the isolated RNA underwent reverse transcription, so sequencing read expressed TCRB transcripts. Profiling relied on immunoSEQ multiplex PCR, and the TCRdb table lists in-frame clones only, not all of them. The sample holds roughly 730,000 clones, 13% seen once. CD4+ cells of the naive, central memory, regulatory and stem cell-like memory types were sorted via CD45RO/CCR7/CD25/CD127/CD95/CD27. Populations isolated by sorting all had purity greater than 95%. The germline V and J ends were trimmed by 7 bases and 0 bases, with 28 bases remaining between them. Germline V gene lookup returns CDR1 MGHRA and CDR2 YSYEKL. The CDR3 consists of 20 residues. Turning to this clone: The target antigen is unknown.

The genes are TRBV4-1 and TRBJ2-1, with D perhaps assigned TRBD1 or TRBD2 (6 bases each). This clonotype was sampled from a man younger than 30 with type 1 diabetes. Sequencing was done on a sample of naive CD4+ T cells from blood. The chain's CDR3 is CASNPTSEGVGQSSYNEQFF. CDR3 sequence (DNA): TGCGCCAGCAACCCCACGTCGGAGGGGGTAGGCCAAAGCTCCTACAATGAGCAGTTCTTC.